This record concerns one T cell receptor beta chain sequence. Its antigen is currently unknown. The patients chosen for sequencing had shown expansion of CD8+CD57+ cells (detected by flow cytometry). Patients had not yet gotten any therapy when their blood was taken for sampling. This specimen belongs to a study of CD8+CD57+ T cells in acquired aplastic anemia. Looking at the study overall: Sorted CD4+ and CD8+ cells gave an average of around 3.1 ug of DNA. General study results and limits: Researchers report that about 29 CD8+ CDR3 sequences appeared in both patients and controls.

V shed 0 bases and J shed 4 bases, with 5 bases lying between them. The CDR3 runs to 13 residues. Per the germline V gene, CDR1 is LNHNV and CDR2 is YYDKDF (reference sequence). The TCR beta profiling, which covered VDJ combination and CDR3 sequence, was carried out using genomic DNA as the template. Using its own MiXCR run on the reads, TCRdb lists one record per CDR3 protein. The sample contains about 120,000 distinct CDR3 sequences, approximately 41% of which appear only once. The rearrangement uses TRBV15 and TRBJ2-3; no reliable D call. The sample consisted of sorted CD4+, CD8+, or CD8+CD57+ T cells (not recorded which) from PBMCs. This TCR was recovered from a human donor with aplastic anemia. The CDR3, as DNA: TGTGCCACCAGCAGAGATAGGGCAGATACGCAGTATTTT. The encoded protein is CATSRDRADTQYF.